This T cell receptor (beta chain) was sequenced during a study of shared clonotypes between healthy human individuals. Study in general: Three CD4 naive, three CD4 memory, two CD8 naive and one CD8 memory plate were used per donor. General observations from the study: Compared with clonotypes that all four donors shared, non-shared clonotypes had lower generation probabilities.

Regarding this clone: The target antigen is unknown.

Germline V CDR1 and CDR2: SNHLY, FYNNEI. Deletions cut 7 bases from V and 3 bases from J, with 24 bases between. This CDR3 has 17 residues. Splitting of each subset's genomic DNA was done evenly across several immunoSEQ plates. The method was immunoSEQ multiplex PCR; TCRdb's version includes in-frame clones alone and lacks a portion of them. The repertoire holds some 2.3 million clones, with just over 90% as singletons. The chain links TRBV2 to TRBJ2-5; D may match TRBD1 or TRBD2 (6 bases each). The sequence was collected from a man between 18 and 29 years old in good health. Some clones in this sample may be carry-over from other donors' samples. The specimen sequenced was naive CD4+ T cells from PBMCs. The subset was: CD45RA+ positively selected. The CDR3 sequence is CASIGRGVNTLKETQYF. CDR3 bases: TGTGCCAGCATCGGAAGGGGGGTCAATACCCTTAAAGAGACCCAGTACTTC.